One sample yielded the 21 T cell receptor beta chains listed below, sequenced in a study of blood T cell repertoires in COVID-19. Only in-frame clones appear in the TCRdb table, and some are missing; sequencing was by immunoSEQ multiplex PCR. The sample holds 35,000 to 45,000 clones, over 85% seen once. Sequencing was done on a sample of peripheral blood. Receptors were obtained from a man aged 50 to 59 with COVID-19, enrolled during active disease.

V usage is TRBV3-1 (or the pseudogene TRBV3-2) and J usage is TRBJ2-1; TRBD2 is a possible D gene (5 bases). V shed 2 bases and J shed 9 bases, with 14 bases lying between them. Per the germline V gene, CDR1 is LGHDT and CDR2 is YNNKEL (reference sequence). The CDR3 has 14 amino acids. The CDR3 DNA reads as TGTGCCAGCAGCCAAAGTGCAACGGGGTCTGAGCAGTTCTTC. The encoded protein is CASSQSATGSEQFF.

The chain uses TRBV5-1 and TRBJ1-2; no reliable D call. V was clipped by 0 bases and J by 3 bases, with 6 bases between them. There are 13 residues in the CDR3. CDR1 and CDR2 (germline): SGHRS, YFSETQ. The CDR3 region is CASSLATDYGYTF. Here the CDR3 DNA reads TGCGCCAGCAGCTTGGCAACAGACTATGGCTACACCTTC.

The chain carries TRBV6-4 and TRBJ1-5; 8 bases agree with TRBD1. Unmatched junction bases numbered 13, after V lost 6 bases and J lost 0 bases. Germline CDR1 and CDR2: MRHNA and SNTAGT. The CDR3 totals 18 residues. CDR3 in DNA: TGTGCCAGCAGAGAACCCCGGGACAGGTCATATAGCAATCAGCCCCAGCATTTT. It translates to CASREPRDRSYSNQPQHF.

This clone was seen only once. The V gene is TRBV3-1 (or the pseudogene TRBV3-2), the J gene TRBJ2-1, with 9 bases fitting TRBD2. With 11 bases clipped from V and 8 bases from J, the junction kept 19 bases outside the gene matches. This CDR3 spans 16 amino acids. Germline V gene sequence: CDR1 LGHDT, CDR2 YNNKEL (reference sequence). CDR3: CAAKLAGPPEDDEQFF. CDR3 bases: TGTGCCGCCAAACTAGCGGGCCCCCCAGAAGATGATGAGCAGTTCTTC.

The chain recombines TRBV2 with TRBJ2-4; 7 bases align to TRBD2. The CDR3 consists of 17 residues. The germline V gene has CDR1 SNHLY and CDR2 FYNNEI. With V trimmed by 2 bases and J by 0 bases, 7 bases remained unmatched. The CDR3 loop reads CASSERVAGVAKNIQYF. CDR3 nucleotide sequence: TGTGCCAGCAGTGAAAGGGTAGCGGGCGTAGCCAAAAACATTCAGTACTTC.

The rearrangement links TRBV4-1 to TRBJ1-6; 7 positions match TRBD1. J was trimmed by 9 bases and V by 0 bases; bases with no gene match: 8. Per germline, CDR1 MGHRA and CDR2 YSYEKL. This CDR3 has 16 residues. The CDR3 here is CASSQDWGRGASPLHF. Here the CDR3 DNA reads TGCGCCAGCAGCCAAGATTGGGGCAGGGGGGCTTCACCCCTCCACTTT.

Only one count was recorded for this clone. The chain employs TRBV19 and TRBJ2-2; possible D gene TRBD2, 6 bases. CDR1 and CDR2 from the germline V gene are LNHDA and SQIVND (reference sequence). Deletions cut 3 bases from V and 1 base from J, with 12 bases between. The CDR3 length is 16 residues. CDR3 region: CASSIWSSGNTGELFF. CDR3 nucleotide sequence: TGTGCCAGTAGTATTTGGAGTAGCGGGAACACCGGGGAGCTGTTTTTT.

The J gene is TRBJ2-5, the V gene TRBV10-3; 10 bases are a match to TRBD2. This CDR3 is built from 18 residues. With V trimmed by 2 bases and J by 2 bases, 11 bases remained unmatched. CDR1 is ENHRY, CDR2 SYGVKD, per germline. CDR3 bases: TGTGCCATCAGTGAGATTCCTGGACTAGCGGTACTACAAGAGACCCAGTACTTC. Its protein is CAISEIPGLAVLQETQYF.

CDR3 residues: CASSSPSGRQYEQYF. The CDR3 nucleotides read TGTGCCAGCAGTTCCCCTAGCGGGAGGCAGTACGAGCAGTACTTC. The J gene is TRBJ2-7, the V gene TRBV6-6, with 11 positions matching TRBD2. This CDR3 comprises 15 residues. Germline V gene sequence: CDR1 MNHNY, CDR2 SVGAGI (reference sequence). The trim removed 4 bases at V and 4 bases at J, leaving 6 bases unmatched.

As DNA, the CDR3 is TGCGCCAGCAGCTTGGCCGGGACAGGGGCATCAGATACGCAGTATTTT. Protein: CASSLAGTGASDTQYF. The V gene is TRBV5-1, the J gene TRBJ2-3; 10 nucleotides match TRBD1. CDR3 length equals 16 residues. From germline, CDR1 is SGHRS and CDR2 YFSETQ. Trimming took 0 bases from V and 4 from J; bases not matched to a gene: 5.

V usage is TRBV5-1 and J usage is TRBJ2-3, with 11 bases that match TRBD2. Germline loops: CDR1 SGHRS, CDR2 YFSETQ. The CDR3 has 16 amino acids. J lost 4 bases, V lost 0 bases, and 4 bases had no gene match. The CDR3 nucleotides are TGCGCCAGCAGCTTGGTAGCGGGAGGGCCCGCAGATACGCAGTATTTT. Its translation is CASSLVAGGPADTQYF.

The chain is built from TRBV3-1 (or the pseudogene TRBV3-2) and TRBJ1-2; 7 bases map to TRBD1. The V gene end was trimmed by 4 bases and the J gene end by 6 bases; junction bases not matched to a gene: 5. The CDR3 loop spans 13 amino acids. Germline V lookup: CDR1 LGHDT, CDR2 YNNKEL (reference sequence). The CDR3 spells CASSREGGHGYTF. The DNA for the CDR3 is TGTGCCAGCAGCCGTGAAGGGGGCCATGGCTACACCTTC.

V usage is TRBV3-1 (or the pseudogene TRBV3-2) and J usage is TRBJ2-7; D may be TRBD1 (5 bases). Between the trimmed V and J ends, which lost 1 base and 2 bases, there was a span of 24 bases. Per germline, CDR1 LGHDT and CDR2 YNNKEL (reference sequence). The CDR3 is 19 residues long. This chain's CDR3 is CASSQGSRWGDVNPYEQYF. The CDR3 coding sequence is TGTGCCAGCAGCCAAGGGAGTAGGTGGGGCGACGTGAATCCCTACGAGCAGTACTTC.

This chain links TRBV6-4 with TRBJ1-1, with D possibly being TRBD1 (6 bases). V was pared by 3 bases and J by 1 base, with 9 bases between. This CDR3 is 14 amino acids long. Looked up from germline, CDR1 is MRHNA and CDR2 is SNTAGT. CDR3 DNA: TGTGCCAGCAGTGAACAGGGTAAGAACACTGAAGCTTTCTTT. Amino acid sequence: CASSEQGKNTEAFF.

The chain has TRBV9 and TRBJ2-3; no firm D call. Deletions cut 1 base from V and 0 bases from J, with 6 bases between. The CDR3 totals 14 residues. Germline V gene sequence: CDR1 SGDLS, CDR2 YYNGEE. CDR3 coding DNA: TGTGCCAGCAGCGTATTCTCTAGCACAGATACGCAGTATTTT. It is translated as CASSVFSSTDTQYF. Supplemented by reference TRBV9 and TRBJ2-3, the full variable domain reads DSGVTQTPKHLITATGQRVTLRCSPRSGDLSVYWYQQSLDQGLQFLIQYYNGEERAKGNILERFSAQQFPDLHSELNLSSLELGDSALYFCASSVFSSTDTQYFGPGTRLTVL.

The chain combines TRBV15 with TRBJ2-7; 11 nucleotides match TRBD1. V lost 0 bases, J lost 3 bases, and 1 base stayed unmatched. This CDR3 is 15 amino acids long. Germline-derived CDR1 and CDR2 are LNHNV and YYDKDF (reference sequence). CDR3 protein: CATSREGTGGYEQYF. The CDR3 DNA sequence: TGTGCCACCAGCAGAGAGGGGACAGGGGGCTACGAGCAGTACTTC.

CDR3 in DNA: TGTGCCAGCAGCTTAGCCACAGGACGGCGGAGCAACACTGAAGCTTTCTTT. This gives the protein CASSLATGRRSNTEAFF. The gene calls are TRBV11-2 and TRBJ1-1, with D possibly being TRBD1 (5 bases). The CDR3 is 17 residues long. The V end was cut by 1 base, the J end by 2 bases, with 17 bases between. Per germline, CDR1 SGHAT and CDR2 FQNNGV.

The chain employs TRBV19 and TRBJ2-7; 7 nucleotides line up with TRBD1. After removal of 4 bases from V and 3 bases from J, the junction contained 9 bases not matched to a gene. CDR3 length equals 15 residues. Looked up from germline, CDR1 is LNHDA and CDR2 is SQIVND (reference sequence). The CDR3 DNA reads as TGTGCCAGTAGTACTCGAACAGGGGAAAACTACGAGCAGTACTTC. This gives the protein CASSTRTGENYEQYF.

The chain joins TRBV7-9 to TRBJ1-6, with 7 bases aligning to TRBD1. CDR3 length: 13 amino acids. The trim removed 9 bases at V and 7 bases at J, leaving 6 bases unmatched. In germline, CDR1 is SEHNR, CDR2 FQNEAQ (reference sequence). The CDR3 DNA sequence: TGTGCCAGTTCCTCAGGGGGAAATTCACCCCTCCACTTT. Translating gives CASSSGGNSPLHF.

The chain employs TRBV4-1 and TRBJ1-1; the match to TRBD1 covers 7 bases. With V trimmed by 4 bases and J by 1 base, 6 bases remained unmatched. CDR1 is MGHRA and CDR2 is YSYEKL in the germline V gene. The CDR3 extends over 15 amino acids. CDR3 amino acids: CASSLMGQKNTEAFF. CDR3 coding DNA: TGCGCCAGCAGCCTGATGGGACAGAAGAACACTGAAGCTTTCTTT.

CDR3 sequence (DNA): TGTGCCAGCAGCTACTGGGACATAGGAAACACCATATATTTT. It encodes CASSYWDIGNTIYF. The chain has TRBV5-6 and TRBJ1-3; D possibly corresponds to TRBD1 (6 bases). Germline CDR1 is SGHDT and CDR2 is YYEEEE. V was clipped by 3 bases and J by 4 bases, with 11 bases between them. There are 14 residues in the CDR3.